Listed below are T cell receptor beta chains from one sample, sequenced in a study of CD8+ T cells in alopecia areata. Sequencing was performed with immunoSEQ multiplex PCR; in TCRdb, only in-frame clones are kept and a portion is missing. There are a few hundred thousand clones in the sample; 30% to 40% occur only once, and about 0.48% lies in the top ten. Specimen: CD4+ T cells sorted from blood, collected between weeks 30 and 35, from a patient treated with tofacitinib. The receptors were sampled from a human donor with alopecia areata. Both conserved end residues are part of each CDR3. D genes are given only for firm matches. Some rows have no size entry. The others give once, few or many, or a class for an expanded clone.

few TRBJ2-5 TRBV28 TRBD1 TGTGCCAGCAGTTTCAGAGGACAGGGTCGATATCGGGAGACCCAGTACTTC CASSFRGQGRYRETQYF
- TRBJ1-2 TRBV30 TRBD1 TGTGCCTGGGCTTACAGGGGTTTCAACTATGGCTACACCTTC CAWAYRGFNYGYTF
- TRBJ2-3 TRBV20-1 - TGCAGTGCCCCTAGAGCAGATACGCAGTATTTT CSAPRADTQYF
few TRBJ1-5 TRBV19 - TGTGCCAGTAGTGTACAGGGCGGACAGCCCCAGCATTTT CASSVQGGQPQHF
few TRBJ1-1 TRBV29-1 - TGCAGCGTTGATGAATGGCGCGAAGCTTTCTTT CSVDEWREAFF
- TRBJ2-3 TRBV4-1 TRBD2 TGCGCCAGCAGCCGGGATATCTATAATAGCGGGAGTGGCACAGATACGCAGTATTTT CASSRDIYNSGSGTDTQYF
many TRBJ2-6 TRBV30 TRBD2 TGTGCCTGGAGGACTAGCGGGCCGAGCTCTGGGGCCAACGTCCTGACTTTC CAWRTSGPSSGANVLTF
- TRBJ2-3 TRBV6-1 - TGTGCCAGCACCAGGGACATCACAGATACGCAGTATTTT CASTRDITDTQYF
- TRBJ1-5 TRBV30 TRBD1 TGTGCCTGGAGTCCGGGGACAGGGGTCGGTCAGCCCCAGCATTTT CAWSPGTGVGQPQHF
- TRBJ1-1 TRBV10-3 - TGTGCCATCAAATTTGGGGGTAACACTGAAGCTTTCTTT CAIKFGGNTEAFF
many TRBJ1-1 TRBV6-5 TRBD1 TGTGCCAGCAGGGTGACAGGGGGCACTGAAGCTTTCTTT CASRVTGGTEAFF
few TRBJ2-1 TRBV18 TRBD2 TGTGCCAGCTCACCCCCTAACGCCATGACTAGCGGGGGTAACAATGAGCAGTTCTTC CASSPPNAMTSGGNNEQFF
- TRBJ1-5 TRBV29-1 - TGCAGCGCTGAAGAAGGCAATCAGCCCCAGCATTTT CSAEEGNQPQHF
- TRBJ1-2 TRBV30 TRBD1 TGTGCCTGGAGTGCTGGGACAGGGGCAGGCTATGGCTACACCTTC CAWSAGTGAGYGYTF
- TRBJ2-7 TRBV6-1 - TGTGCCAGCAGTGAAGGGAGATCCACCTACGAGCAGTACTTC CASSEGRSTYEQYF
many TRBJ2-3 TRBV28 TRBD2 TGTGCCAGCCACGGGAGGAGGCGGGATACGCAGTATTTT CASHGRRRDTQYF
- TRBJ2-7 TRBV18 TRBD2 TGTGCCAGCTCACCCAGTGGGGCTAGCGGGGCCTACGAGCAGTACTTC CASSPSGASGAYEQYF
- TRBJ2-2 TRBV7-2 - TGTGCCAGCAGCCTTACAGCAACCGGGGAGCTGTTTTTT CASSLTATGELFF
- TRBJ2-3 TRBV7-3 - TGTGCCAGCAGCCTCGGAGGGCTGGTGCGAAATACGCAGTATTTT CASSLGGLVRNTQYF
few TRBJ2-6 TRBV19 - TGTGCCAGTAGTACCCCAGGCGGGACTGGGGCCAACGTCCTGACTTTC CASSTPGGTGANVLTF
- TRBJ1-5 TRBV5-1 - TGCGCCAGCAGCTTAGACACATTGGGGCATTTT CASSLDTLGHF
- TRBJ1-2 TRBV6-1 - TGTGCCAGCAGTGTCAGGGGAAGTAGGGACTACACCTTC CASSVRGSRDYTF
- TRBJ2-4 TRBV9 - TGTGCCAGCAGCGTAGTGAAGGAGAACGACGCCAAAAACATTCAGTACTTC CASSVVKENDAKNIQYF
- TRBJ2-6 TRBV11-3 - TGTGCCAGCAGCCCCGAGACTGGGGCCAACGTCCTGACTTTC CASSPETGANVLTF
once TRBJ1-6 TRBV6-5 - TGTGCCAGCAGTTCCACTTCGAATTCTGGGGCCCTCCACTTT CASSSTSNSGALHF
once TRBJ1-6 TRBV15 - TGTGCCACCAGCAGCCTCCTCTTTAGCTCCTATAATTCACCCCTCCACTTT CATSSLLFSSYNSPLHF
few TRBJ1-2 TRBV29-1 - TGCAGCGTTGAAGATAGGGGGTCTAACTATGGCTACACCTTC CSVEDRGSNYGYTF
- TRBJ1-6 TRBV27 - TGTGCCAGTCCTCGGGATTCACCCCTCCACTTT CASPRDSPLHF